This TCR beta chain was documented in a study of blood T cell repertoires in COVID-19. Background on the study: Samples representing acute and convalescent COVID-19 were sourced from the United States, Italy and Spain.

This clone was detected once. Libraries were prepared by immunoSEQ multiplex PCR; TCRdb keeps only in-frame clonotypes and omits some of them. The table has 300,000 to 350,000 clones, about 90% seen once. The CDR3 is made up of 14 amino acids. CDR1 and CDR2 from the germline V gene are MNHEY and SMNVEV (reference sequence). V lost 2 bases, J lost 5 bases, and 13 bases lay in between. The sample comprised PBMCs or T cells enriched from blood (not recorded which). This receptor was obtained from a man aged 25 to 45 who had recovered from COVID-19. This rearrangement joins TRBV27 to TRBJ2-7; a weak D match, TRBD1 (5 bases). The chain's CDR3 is CASSLLRGMDEQYF. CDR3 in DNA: TGTGCCAGCAGTTTACTAAGGGGCATGGACGAGCAGTACTTC.